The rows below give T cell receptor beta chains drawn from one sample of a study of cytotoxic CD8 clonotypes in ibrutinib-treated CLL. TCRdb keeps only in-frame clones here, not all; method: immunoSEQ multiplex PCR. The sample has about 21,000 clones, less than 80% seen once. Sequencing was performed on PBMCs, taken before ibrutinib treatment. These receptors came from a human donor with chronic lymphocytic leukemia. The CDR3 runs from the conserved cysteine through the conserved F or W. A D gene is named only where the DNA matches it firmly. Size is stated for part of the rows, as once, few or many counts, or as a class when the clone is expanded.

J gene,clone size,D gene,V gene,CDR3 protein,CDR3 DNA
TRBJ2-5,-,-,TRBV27,CASRPGPYQLETQYF,TGTGCCAGCAGACCTGGACCCTACCAGTTGGAGACCCAGTACTTC
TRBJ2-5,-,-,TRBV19,CASSSNQETQYF,TGTGCCAGTAGTTCGAACCAAGAGACCCAGTACTTC
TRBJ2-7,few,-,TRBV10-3,CAISESRGYEQYF,TGTGCCATCAGTGAGTCACGGGGCTACGAGCAGTACTTC
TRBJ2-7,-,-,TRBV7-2,CASSPPSSYEQYF,TGTGCCAGCAGCCCCCCCTCCTCCTACGAGCAGTACTTC
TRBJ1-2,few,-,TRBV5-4,CASSLTASNYGYTF,TGTGCCAGCAGCTTGACAGCATCTAACTATGGCTACACCTTC
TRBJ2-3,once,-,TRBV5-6,CASSLVSDTQYF,TGTGCCAGCAGCTTGGTGTCAGATACGCAGTATTTT
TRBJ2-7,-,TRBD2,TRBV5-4,CASSSTSSNPTYEQYF,TGTGCCAGCAGCTCGACTAGCTCTAACCCCACCTACGAGCAGTACTTC
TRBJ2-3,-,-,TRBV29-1,CSVEERRALADTQYF,TGCAGCGTTGAAGAAAGAAGGGCCCTGGCTGATACGCAGTATTTT
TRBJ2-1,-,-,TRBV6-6,CASSMTRDEQFF,TGTGCCAGCAGTATGACGAGGGATGAGCAGTTCTTC
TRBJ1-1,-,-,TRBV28,CASRPRQFQGTEAFF,TGTGCCAGCAGGCCTAGACAGTTCCAAGGCACTGAAGCTTTCTTT
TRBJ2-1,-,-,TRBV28,CASSYGLGQFF,TGTGCCAGCAGTTATGGGCTCGGGCAGTTCTTC
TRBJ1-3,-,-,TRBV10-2,CASQEVDSGNTIYF,TGCGCCAGCCAAGAGGTCGACTCTGGAAACACCATATATTTT
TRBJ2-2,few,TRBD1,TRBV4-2,CASSQGQGADGELFF,TGTGCCAGCAGCCAAGGTCAGGGGGCCGACGGGGAGCTGTTTTTT
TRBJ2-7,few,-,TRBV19,CASSPRTVLAGSSEQYF,TGTGCCAGTAGTCCCCGGACGGTGCTGGCGGGTTCTTCCGAGCAGTACTTC
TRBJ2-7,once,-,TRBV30,CAWVGRVPYEQYF,TGTGCCTGGGTTGGGAGAGTCCCCTACGAGCAGTACTTC
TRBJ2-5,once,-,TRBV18,CASSPPDQETQYF,TGTGCCAGCTCCCCCCCGGACCAAGAGACCCAGTACTTC
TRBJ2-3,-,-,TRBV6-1,CASSARSTDTQYF,TGTGCCAGTAGCGCAAGAAGCACAGATACGCAGTATTTT
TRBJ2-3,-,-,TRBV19,CASSDGGRVDTDTQYF,TGTGCCAGTAGTGATGGGGGAAGGGTGGACACAGATACGCAGTATTTT
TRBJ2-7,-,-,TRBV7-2,CASSPAGVGRGPYEQYF,TGTGCCAGCAGCCCAGCCGGGGTTGGGCGGGGTCCCTACGAGCAGTACTTC
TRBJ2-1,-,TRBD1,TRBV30,CAWGPGGFEQFF,TGTGCTTGGGGCCCAGGGGGCTTTGAGCAGTTCTTC
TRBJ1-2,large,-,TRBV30,CAWSPLSGDHGYTF,TGTGCCTGGAGTCCCTTATCTGGGGATCATGGCTACACCTTC
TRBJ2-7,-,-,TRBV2,CASITPQGREQYF,TGTGCCAGCATAACACCACAGGGTCGGGAGCAGTACTTC